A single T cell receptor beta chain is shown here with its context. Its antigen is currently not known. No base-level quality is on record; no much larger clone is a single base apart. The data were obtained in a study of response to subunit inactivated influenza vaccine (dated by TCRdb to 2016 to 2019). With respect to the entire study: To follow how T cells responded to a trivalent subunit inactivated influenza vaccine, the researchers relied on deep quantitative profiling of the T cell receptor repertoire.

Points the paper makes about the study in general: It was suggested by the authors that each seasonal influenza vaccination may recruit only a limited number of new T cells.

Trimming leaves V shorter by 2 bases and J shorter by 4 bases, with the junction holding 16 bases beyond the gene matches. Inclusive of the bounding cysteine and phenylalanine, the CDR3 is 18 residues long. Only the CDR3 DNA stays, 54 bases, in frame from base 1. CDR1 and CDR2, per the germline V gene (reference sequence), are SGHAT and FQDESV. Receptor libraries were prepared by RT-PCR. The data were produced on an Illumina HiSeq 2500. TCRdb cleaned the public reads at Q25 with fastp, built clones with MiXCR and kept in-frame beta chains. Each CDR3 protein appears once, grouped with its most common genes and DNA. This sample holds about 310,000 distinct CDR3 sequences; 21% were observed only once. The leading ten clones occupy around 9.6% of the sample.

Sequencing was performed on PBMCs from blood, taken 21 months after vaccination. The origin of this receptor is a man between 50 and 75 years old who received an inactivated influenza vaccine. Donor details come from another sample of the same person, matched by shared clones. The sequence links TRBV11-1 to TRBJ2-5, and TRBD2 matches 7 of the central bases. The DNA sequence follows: TGTGCCAGCAGCTTATTAGCGGTCAGCGGGGACGAGCGAGAGACCCAGTACTTC. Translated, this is CASSLLAVSGDERETQYF.